One and the same sample provided the 11 T cell receptor beta chains below, sequenced in a study of T-cell reconstitution after alpha-beta-depleted transplantation in children. The library targeted TCRbeta and was prepared with unique molecular identifiers. Each CDR3 protein gets one entry after TCRdb re-called the PCR reads with MiXCR. The table has hundreds of thousands of distinct CDR3 sequences, over 15% seen once. Specimen: PBMCs from the stem cell graft donor, collected from the stem cell graft. Receptor source: a human donor who donated a stem cell graft to a child with acute myeloid leukemia.

Of note for this clonotype: A single base separates this from a much larger clone, so it may be a read error. The chain has TRBV9 and TRBJ1-4, with a weak D call TRBD1 (5 bases). The CDR3 spans 15 residues. CDR1 is SGDLS, CDR2 YYNGEE, per germline. The CDR3 spells CASSYLGGPDENLFF. The CDR3 DNA reads as TGTGCCAGCAGCTACCTGGGGGGACCCGATGAAAACCTGTTTTTT.

This clonotype was detected ten times or more. The chain links TRBV6-5 to TRBJ1-1; 7 bases align to TRBD1. This CDR3 contains 16 residues. The junction had 8 bases not matched to a gene; V was cut back by 4 bases and J by 0 bases. Germline-derived CDR1 and CDR2 are MNHEY and SVGAGI. Here the CDR3 reads CASSFTGVFMNTEAFF. The CDR3 nucleotides read TGTGCCAGCAGTTTCACAGGGGTTTTCATGAACACTGAAGCTTTCTTT.

This clonotype occurred a few times. Here the CDR3 omits its conserved ending phenylalanine or tryptophan, so a read error is the likely source. Because the CDR3's place on the DNA is in doubt, the DNA is left out and the CDR3 is given as listed by TCRdb. J is TRBJ2-7 and V is TRBV27; the listed D gene, TRBD2, was not tested against the DNA. The CDR3 totals 11 residues, both ends included. Germline V gives CDR1 MNHEY, CDR2 SMNVEV (reference sequence). The chain's CDR3 is CASSLAGPLQD.

This clonotype was seen only a few times. The chain carries TRBV29-1 and TRBJ1-2; TRBD1 is a possible D gene (6 bases). CDR1 and CDR2 from the germline V gene are SQVTM and ANQGSEA. V lost 5 bases, J lost 4 bases, and 17 bases lay in between. This CDR3 comprises 14 residues. In DNA, the CDR3 is TGCAGCGTTTATTTAAGGGGGGAAATCTATGGCTACACCTTC. Amino acid sequence: CSVYLRGEIYGYTF.

This clonotype was found many times. This sequence joins TRBV9 and TRBJ2-7, with D possibly being TRBD2 (6 bases). The V gene's germline CDR1 is SGDLS and CDR2 YYNGEE. There are 13 residues in the CDR3. With 2 bases removed from V and 5 bases from J, the gap between germline ends came to 11 bases. In nucleotides, the CDR3 is TGTGCCAGCAGCGTGGAAGGGAGGCACGAGCAGTACTTC. It encodes CASSVEGRHEQYF.

This clonotype was counted a few times. V usage is TRBV7-9 and J usage is TRBJ1-1, with 8 bases identical to TRBD1. The V gene end was trimmed by 3 bases and the J gene end by 7 bases; junction bases not matched to a gene: 7. Per the germline V gene, CDR1 is SEHNR and CDR2 is FQNEAQ (reference sequence). The CDR3 is made up of 14 amino acids. The CDR3 sequence is CASSFGRGQDEAFF. The CDR3 DNA follows: TGTGCCAGCAGCTTCGGCAGGGGGCAAGATGAAGCTTTCTTT.

This clonotype was counted ten times or more. The chain links TRBV7-9 to TRBJ1-6; TRBD1 agrees at 7 bases. The J segment lost 6 bases and the V segment lost 4 bases, leaving 6 bases of the junction unmatched. Germline CDR1 reads SEHNR; CDR2 reads FQNEAQ (reference sequence). The CDR3 is made up of 15 amino acids. The CDR3 DNA reads as TGTGCCAGCAGCTCACGACAGGGCCTTAATTCACCCCTCCACTTT. Residues: CASSSRQGLNSPLHF.

This chain uses TRBV7-9 with TRBJ1-1; D may be TRBD1 (6 bases). Trimming took 2 bases from V and 3 from J, leaving 10 bases between them. CDR3 length: 14 residues. Germline values: CDR1 SEHNR, CDR2 FQNEAQ (reference sequence). The CDR3 protein is CASSLLTGYTEAFF. The CDR3 bases are TGTGCCAGCAGCTTACTAACAGGGTACACTGAAGCTTTCTTT.

This clonotype has a count of ten or more. V usage is TRBV29-1 and J usage is TRBJ2-4, with D unresolved. Germline CDR1 SQVTM, CDR2 ANQGSEA. V was pared by 7 bases and J by 3 bases, with 13 bases between. The CDR3 extends over 13 amino acids. CDR3 nucleotides: TGCAGCGGGGTGGGCGAAGACAAAAACATTCAGTACTTC. Amino acids: CSGVGEDKNIQYF.

V gene TRBV12-3 or TRBV12-4 combines with J gene TRBJ2-1; possibly TRBD1 or TRBD2 for D (6 bases each). The CDR3 totals 16 residues. V was trimmed by 6 bases and J by 0 bases, leaving 15 bases between them. The CDR3 spells CASSSRRGSSYNEQFF. The CDR3 DNA reads as TGTGCCAGCAGCTCCCGGAGGGGGAGCTCCTACAATGAGCAGTTCTTC.

V usage is TRBV27 and J usage is TRBJ2-3; no clear D gene. The V gene lost 0 bases and the J gene lost 1 base, with 17 bases spanning the gap. The CDR3 spans 18 residues. Germline CDR1 is MNHEY and CDR2 is SMNVEV (reference sequence). CDR3 DNA sequence: TGTGCCAGCAGTTTATCGGGAATAGCCCCCTTGGGCACAGATACGCAGTATTTT. It encodes CASSLSGIAPLGTDTQYF.